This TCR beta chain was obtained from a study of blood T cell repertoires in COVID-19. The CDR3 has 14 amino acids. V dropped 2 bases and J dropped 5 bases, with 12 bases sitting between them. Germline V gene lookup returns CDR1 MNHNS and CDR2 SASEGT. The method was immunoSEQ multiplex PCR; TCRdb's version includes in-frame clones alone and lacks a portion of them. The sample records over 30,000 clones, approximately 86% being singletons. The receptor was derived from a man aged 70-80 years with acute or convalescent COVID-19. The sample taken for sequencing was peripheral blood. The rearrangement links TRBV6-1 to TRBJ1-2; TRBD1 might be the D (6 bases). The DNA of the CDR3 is TGTGCCAGCAGTGAAACGACAGGTTATTATGGCTACACCTTC. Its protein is CASSETTGYYGYTF.